The 18 T cell receptor beta chains in this list originate from one sample, sequenced in a study of T cell responses to AZD1222 COVID-19 vaccine. Profiled with immunoSEQ multiplex PCR; TCRdb holds only in-frame clones, not every one. The data hold just under 80,000 clones, with more than 90% observed a single time. Sequencing was performed on peripheral blood, taken 28 days after the second AZD1222 dose. The receptors shown here come from an adult who received the AZD1222 COVID-19 vaccine.

The rearrangement joins TRBV11-3 to TRBJ2-2, with D perhaps TRBD1 (5 bases). The CDR3 runs to 14 residues. V was pared by 3 bases and J by 7 bases, with 12 bases between. CDR1 and CDR2 (germline): SGHNT, YENEEA. CDR3: CASSFSTGHGELFF. CDR3 sequence (DNA): TGTGCCAGCAGCTTTTCTACCGGACACGGGGAGCTGTTTTTT.

The chain carries TRBV7-9 and TRBJ2-6, with 8 bases lining up with TRBD1. Germline-derived CDR1 and CDR2 are SEHNR and FQNEAQ (reference sequence). Losses at the gene ends were 5 bases for V and 2 bases for J; bases not matched to a gene: 11. This CDR3 contains 18 residues. CDR3 protein: CASSRLGDRRPGANVLTF. CDR3 bases: TGTGCCAGCAGCCGCTTAGGGGACAGGCGTCCTGGGGCCAACGTCCTGACTTTC. The full variable domain, with the rest looked up from reference TRBV7-9 and TRBJ2-6, is DTGVSQNPRHKITKRGQNVTFRCDPISEHNRLYWYRQTLGQGPEFLTYFQNEAQLEKSRLLSDRFSAERPKGSFSTLEIQRTEQGDSAMYLCASSRLGDRRPGANVLTFGAGSRLTVL.

This chain links TRBV6-5 with TRBJ1-6, with a tentative D call TRBD1 (6 bases). The V end was cut by 2 bases, the J end by 6 bases, with 8 bases between. Germline-derived CDR1 and CDR2 are MNHEY and SVGAGI. The CDR3 has 14 residues. CDR3 sequence reads: CASSYRQANSPLHF. The CDR3 coding sequence is TGTGCCAGCAGTTACAGACAGGCTAATTCACCCCTCCACTTT.

This clone showed up just once. The DNA of the CDR3 is TGTGCCAGCAGTTTCGAGGACAGGACCGTACGCGAAGCTTTCTTT. Its protein is CASSFEDRTVREAFF. V gene TRBV6-5 combines with J gene TRBJ1-1, with 7 bases identical to TRBD1. CDR1 is MNHEY and CDR2 is SVGAGI in the germline V gene. The V gene end was trimmed by 4 bases and the J gene end by 8 bases; junction bases not matched to a gene: 13. The CDR3 spans 15 residues.

The sample holds a few counts of this clone. This chain links TRBV12-5 with TRBJ1-1; 8 nucleotides match TRBD1. V was pared by 5 bases and J by 3 bases, with 8 bases of the junction left unmatched. Germline V gene data show CDR1 as LGHNT and CDR2 as FRNRAP. This CDR3 has 15 residues. The CDR3 sequence: CASGTWTGQDTEAFF. The DNA of the CDR3 is TGTGCTAGTGGTACCTGGACAGGGCAGGACACTGAAGCTTTCTTT.

This clone was found once. The chain uses TRBV18 and TRBJ1-4; D is uncertain. This CDR3 spans 12 amino acids. V was pared by 6 bases and J by 8 bases, with 10 bases between. Germline V CDR1 and CDR2: KGHSH, LQKENI. The DNA of the CDR3 is TGTGCCAGCTCGAGTACGGGAGAAAAACTGTTTTTT. It specifies CASSSTGEKLFF. Complete variable domain (other parts from reference TRBV18 and TRBJ1-4): NAGVMQNPRHLVRRRGQEARLRCSPMKGHSHVYWYRQLPEEGLKFMVYLQKENIIDESGMPKERFSAEFPKEGPSILRIQQVVRGDSAAYFCASSSTGEKLFFGSGTQLSVL.

This chain connects TRBV2 to TRBJ2-1, with D perhaps matching TRBD2 (5 bases). Trimming shortened V by 8 bases and J by 2 bases, and 13 bases separated the two germline ends. This CDR3 contains 14 residues. CDR1 and CDR2 (germline): SNHLY, FYNNEI. As DNA, the CDR3 is TGTGCCAGCCAGCAGCGGCTAACCTACAATGAGCAGTTCTTC. This gives the protein CASQQRLTYNEQFF.

The J gene is TRBJ2-3, the V gene TRBV6-4, with D unclear. Germline CDR1 and CDR2: MRHNA and SNTAGT. This CDR3 is 15 amino acids long. The ends were cut back, 8 bases at V and 2 bases at J, with 17 bases in the middle. As DNA, the CDR3 is TGTGCCAGCCCTGGACCGGGTACGCACACAGATACGCAGTATTTT. Residues: CASPGPGTHTDTQYF.

The gene calls are TRBV7-9 and TRBJ2-1; 9 bases fit TRBD2. V was pared by 5 bases and J by 4 bases, with 15 bases of the junction left unmatched. Germline loops: CDR1 SEHNR, CDR2 FQNEAQ (reference sequence). CDR3 length equals 18 residues. In DNA, the CDR3 is TGTGCCAGCAGCCAATGGGCGGGTAGCGGGAGATTATACAATGAGCAGTTCTTC. Translation: CASSQWAGSGRLYNEQFF.

For the CDR3, the DNA is TGTGCCAGCAGCCCTAGGGACAGAAACACCGGGGAGCTGTTTTTT. Its protein is CASSPRDRNTGELFF. The chain couples TRBV7-3 to TRBJ2-2; TRBD1 matches at 7 bases. J gave up 2 bases and V 5 bases, and 5 bases lay outside the gene matches. This CDR3 spans 15 amino acids. Germline-derived CDR1 and CDR2 are SGHTA and FQGTGA.

This clone was observed a single time. The rearrangement uses TRBV4-1 and TRBJ2-2; D call uncertain. This CDR3 has 13 residues. Germline CDR1 is MGHRA and CDR2 is YSYEKL. V was pared by 4 bases and J by 6 bases, with 9 bases between. Written as DNA, the CDR3 is TGCGCCAGCAGCCCCCCATGGGCCGGGGAGCTGTTTTTT. Translated, it gives CASSPPWAGELFF.

The chain couples TRBV25-1 to TRBJ1-4, with TRBD1 matching 10 bases. This CDR3 is 16 amino acids long. Unmatched junction bases numbered 7, after V lost 4 bases and J lost 5 bases. Germline loops: CDR1 MGHDK, CDR2 SYGVNS. The CDR3 DNA reads as TGTGCCAGCAGTGCGCCCCGGGGACAGGGGAATGAAAAACTGTTTTTT. Its translation: CASSAPRGQGNEKLFF.

The chain recombines TRBV30 with TRBJ1-1; TRBD1 matches at 10 bases. The germline V gene encodes CDR1 GTSNPN and CDR2 SVGIG (reference sequence). V trimming: 2 bases; J trimming: 11 bases; junction bases outside the gene matches: 5. This CDR3 has 12 amino acids. The CDR3 reads CAWSKLDRGAFF. The CDR3, as DNA: TGTGCCTGGAGTAAGCTGGACAGGGGGGCTTTCTTT. The whole variable domain, filled in from reference TRBV30 and TRBJ1-1, reads SQTIHQWPATLVQPVGSPLSLECTVEGTSNPNLYWYRQAAGRGLQLLFYSVGIGQISSEVPQNLSASRPQDRQFILSSKKLLLSDSGFYLCAWSKLDRGAFFGQGTRLTVV.

The chain uses TRBV7-9 and TRBJ1-5; no reliable D call. The CDR3 has 15 residues. Deletions cut 6 bases from V and 2 bases from J, with 14 bases between. Germline V gives CDR1 SEHNR, CDR2 FQNEAQ (reference sequence). CDR3 in DNA: TGTGCCAGCAGACGAGGCTGTAAAGGCAATCAGCCCCAGCATTTT. This codes for CASRRGCKGNQPQHF.

The chain combines TRBV5-5 with TRBJ1-4; D may be TRBD1 (5 bases). V was pared by 5 bases and J by 8 bases, with 16 bases between. Germline V gene data show CDR1 as SGHKS and CDR2 as YYEKEE (reference sequence). The CDR3 runs 14 residues. The CDR3 reads CASRRDAGEEKLFF. CDR3 sequence (DNA): TGTGCCAGCAGGAGAGACGCGGGGGAGGAAAAACTGTTTTTT.

V is TRBV11-2 and J is TRBJ2-7; D remains unclear. CDR3 length: 13 residues. Per the germline V gene, CDR1 is SGHAT and CDR2 is FQNNGV. V dropped 2 bases and J dropped 2 bases, with 7 bases sitting between them. This CDR3 is CASSLRATYEQYF. The CDR3, as DNA: TGTGCCAGCAGCTTAAGGGCTACCTACGAGCAGTACTTC.

V usage is TRBV29-1 and J usage is TRBJ2-2; D not resolved. The length of the CDR3 is 14 residues. Trimming took 4 bases from V and 1 from J, leaving 10 bases between them. The germline V gene has CDR1 SQVTM and CDR2 ANQGSEA. The CDR3 sequence: CSVVPSKNTGELFF. CDR3 in DNA: TGCAGCGTTGTCCCCAGTAAGAACACCGGGGAGCTGTTTTTT.

The V call is TRBV5-4, the J call TRBJ1-1; no reliable D call. The V end lost 3 bases, the J end lost 11 bases, and 20 bases lay between the germline ends. The CDR3 contains 14 residues. Germline CDR1 and CDR2: SGHNT and YYREEE (reference sequence). Here the CDR3 DNA reads TGTGCCAGCAGCTACATTAAATCGAGACCGGAGGCTTTCTTT. Translated, it gives CASSYIKSRPEAFF.